This T cell receptor beta chain is drawn from a study of blood T cell repertoires in COVID-19. Overall study: Italy, Spain and the United States were the sources of the convalescent and acute COVID-19 samples. PBMCs, B-cell-depleted T cells, or T cells provided the cDNA or gDNA that made up the material.

In the source study's methods: Amplification with reference gene primers provided the estimates of nucleated cell counts. The method was immunoSEQ multiplex PCR; TCRdb's version includes in-frame clones alone and lacks a portion of them. Clone size and the V and J calls come from that table; the DNA yielded D and trimming. The table lists 190,000 or so clones, less than 90% of them singletons. Germline CDR1 reads SGHAT; CDR2 reads FQNNGV. V was pared by 2 bases and J by 0 bases, with 13 bases between. This CDR3 region has 16 residues. The receptor was isolated from a woman between 25 and 40 years old who had been exposed to COVID-19. This chain links TRBV11-2 with TRBJ1-1, with D unresolved. Specimen: PBMCs or T cells enriched from blood (not recorded which). CDR3 nucleotide sequence: TGTGCCAGCAGCTTATTTCAGGAGGATTTGAACACTGAAGCTTTCTTT. It translates to CASSLFQEDLNTEAFF.